Listed here are 28 T cell receptor beta chains from one sample, sequenced in a study of molecular identifiers for immune sequencing clone quantification. Using its own MiXCR run on the PCR reads, TCRdb lists one record per CDR3 protein. The sample records 300,000 to 400,000 distinct CDR3 sequences, about a quarter being singletons. The material sequenced was naive CD8+ T cells from blood, with Jurkat cell RNA spiked in. Stated subset: FACS-sorted CD8+CD4-CCR7+CD45RA+ naive T cells. These receptors originate from a human donor in good health. Some libraries in this study had Jurkat cell RNA spiked in.

The chain couples TRBV20-1 to TRBJ1-4; D may be TRBD1 (5 bases). Trimming cost V 0 bases and J 0 bases, with 8 bases left between them. CDR3 length equals 15 residues. Per the germline V gene, CDR1 is DFQATT and CDR2 is SNEGSKA (reference sequence). This CDR3 reads CSARETDATNEKLFF. As DNA, the CDR3 is TGCAGTGCTAGAGAGACAGATGCAACTAATGAAAAACTGTTTTTT.

In its sample, this clonotype was seen a few times. The CDR3 is CASSQLPRGQIIMNTEAFF. The CDR3 DNA is TGTGCCAGCAGCCAACTCCCCCGGGGACAGATTATCATGAACACTGAAGCTTTCTTT. The chain recombines TRBV14 with TRBJ1-1, with 7 bases identical to TRBD1. J lost 0 bases, V lost 2 bases, and 15 bases had no gene match. CDR1 and CDR2 from the germline V gene are SGHDN and FVKESK. The CDR3 has 19 amino acids.

CDR3 nucleotide sequence: TGTGCCAGCAGATCCGGGACAGGTCCTTCTCAGCCCCAGCATTTT. Translation: CASRSGTGPSQPQHF. The chain combines TRBV7-6 with TRBJ1-5, with TRBD1 identical over 8 bases. Germline loops: CDR1 SGHVS, CDR2 FNYEAQ. This CDR3 has 15 amino acids. The V segment lost 6 bases and the J segment 6 bases; nucleotides outside the gene matches: 10.

This clonotype was detected many times. V gene TRBV28 combines with J gene TRBJ2-3, with D hard to call. Germline V gene sequence: CDR1 MDHEN, CDR2 SYDVKM. The length of the CDR3 is 13 residues. Trimming shortened V by 6 bases and J by 7 bases, and 14 bases separated the two germline ends. The CDR3 sequence: CASSHDPRHTQYF. CDR3 bases: TGTGCCAGCAGCCACGATCCCCGCCATACGCAGTATTTT.

As regards this clonotype: With a much larger clone just one base away, this may be a read error. V gene TRBV6-5 combines with J gene TRBJ2-7, with 10 bases lining up with TRBD1. Germline lookup yields CDR1 MNHEY and CDR2 SVGAGI. The CDR3 sequence is 14 residues long. This CDR3 reads CASNNMGQGYGQYF. The CDR3, as DNA: TGTGCCAGCAACAACATGGGACAGGGGTACGGGCAGTACTTC.

This clonotype showed up just a few times. This chain links TRBV7-9 with TRBJ2-3; the match to TRBD2 covers 7 bases. This CDR3 has 16 amino acids. Germline CDR1 is SEHNR and CDR2 is FQNEAQ (reference sequence). V was clipped by 5 bases and J by 6 bases; unmatched bases: 14. In DNA form, the CDR3 reads TGTGCCAGCAGCCCTAGAGTCTGGGAGGGACGGGATACGCAGTATTTT. Its protein product is CASSPRVWEGRDTQYF.

A single count supports this clonotype. One end of the junction fails to match germline, which may point to a read error. This chain connects TRBV13 to TRBJ2-7; perhaps D is TRBD1 or TRBD2 (7 bases each). The CDR3 has 14 amino acids. From germline, CDR1 is PRHDT and CDR2 FYEKMQ (reference sequence). Here the CDR3 DNA reads TGTGCCAGCAGCCGGGGGGACAGTCAATACGCGCAGTACTTC. It yields the protein CASSRGDSQYAQYF. Based on the CDR3 plus reference TRBV13 and TRBJ2-7, the full variable domain is AAGVIQSPRHLIKEKRETATLKCYPIPRHDTVYWYQQGPGQDPQFLISFYEKMQSDKGSIPDRFSAQQFSDYHSELNMSSLELGDSALYFCASSRGDSQYAQYFGPGTRLTVT.

Remarks on this clonotype: A read error likely explains this, since a far larger clone differs by one base. V and J are TRBV5-1 and TRBJ1-1; 7 nucleotides match TRBD1. This CDR3 has 14 amino acids. Germline CDR1 SGHRS, CDR2 YFSETQ. In DNA form, the CDR3 reads TGCGCCAGCAACTTGGGGACAGTTAACACTGAAGCTTTCTTT. It translates to CASNLGTVNTEAFF.

Of note for this clonotype: A read error may be the cause here, since a much bigger clone is one base away. This rearrangement joins TRBV6-5 to TRBJ2-3; perhaps TRBD2 as D (6 bases). The CDR3 extends over 16 amino acids. Germline CDR1 and CDR2: MNHEY and SVGAGI. The V end was cut by 0 bases, the J end by 8 bases, with 18 bases between. CDR3 sequence: CASSYSHRAEEGTQYF. The CDR3, as DNA: TGTGCCAGCAGTTACTCGCATAGGGCCGAGGAGGGTACGCAGTATTTT.

This chain links TRBV10-1 with TRBJ2-3; D is unresolved. This CDR3 has 15 residues. Trimming pared 3 bases from V and 2 bases from J, leaving 12 bases between. Germline CDR1 and CDR2: WNHNN and SYGVQD (reference sequence). The CDR3 DNA sequence: TGCGCCAGCAGTGAAGAGACTTCAAACACAGATACGCAGTATTTT. Encoded protein: CASSEETSNTDTQYF.

With regard to this clonotype: This may stem from a read error, because a much larger clone lies one nucleotide away. CDR3 nucleotides: TGTGCCAGCAGCGGAGGAAGAGGGCAGGGGGCTAATGAAAAACTGTTTTTT. Amino acids: CASSGGRGQGANEKLFF. V is TRBV5-4 and J is TRBJ1-4, with 7 bases that match TRBD1. This CDR3 is built from 17 residues. V dropped 4 bases and J dropped 3; count of bases not matched to a gene: 12. From germline, CDR1 is SGHNT and CDR2 YYREEE (reference sequence).

CDR3 residues: CASSLGGLAGAGSYNEQFF. CDR3 in DNA: TGTGCCAGCAGCCTAGGGGGACTAGCGGGAGCCGGTTCCTACAATGAGCAGTTCTTC. The chain uses TRBV9 and TRBJ2-1, with 14 bases aligning to TRBD2. The germline gives CDR1 SGDLS, CDR2 YYNGEE. This CDR3 has 19 amino acids. V gave up 4 bases and J gave up 1 base; unmatched junction bases: 10.

There are a few counts of this clonotype. The rearrangement uses TRBV9 and TRBJ1-1; 7 bases are a match to TRBD1. Unmatched junction bases numbered 10, after V lost 4 bases and J lost 7 bases. Germline V gives CDR1 SGDLS, CDR2 YYNGEE. The CDR3 length is 14 residues. In DNA form, the CDR3 reads TGTGCCAGCAGCCCGACAGGGAACTTTAATGAAGCTTTCTTT. This encodes CASSPTGNFNEAFF.

The chain is built from TRBV15 and TRBJ2-5, with 8 bases matching TRBD1. The CDR3 has 14 amino acids. Germline values: CDR1 LNHNV, CDR2 YYDKDF (reference sequence). Trimming took 8 bases from V and 3 from J; bases not matched to a gene: 8. The CDR3 loop is CATSDRGTEETQYF. CDR3 nucleotides: TGTGCCACCTCCGACAGGGGCACGGAAGAGACCCAGTACTTC.

The sample holds many counts of this clonotype. V is TRBV4-1 and J is TRBJ2-1, with 10 positions matching TRBD1. Per the germline V gene, CDR1 is MGHRA and CDR2 is YSYEKL. Losses at the gene ends were 4 bases for V and 7 bases for J; bases not matched to a gene: 7. The CDR3 has 15 residues. The CDR3 protein is CASSRGTGVGNEQFF. CDR3 sequence (DNA): TGCGCCAGCAGCCGGGGGACAGGGGTGGGGAATGAGCAGTTCTTC.

This sequence joins TRBV27 and TRBJ2-5, with 7 bases matching TRBD1. CDR1 and CDR2 (germline): MNHEY, SMNVEV (reference sequence). The junction had 3 bases not matched to a gene; V was cut back by 1 base and J by 4 bases. The CDR3 has 14 residues. CDR3 protein: CASSLLTGLETQYF. The DNA of the CDR3 is TGTGCCAGCAGTTTATTGACAGGGTTAGAGACCCAGTACTTC.

This chain links TRBV19 with TRBJ1-5; no reliable D call. Trimming left V 3 bases short and J 4 bases short, with 10 bases between. CDR1 and CDR2 from the germline V gene are LNHDA and SQIVND (reference sequence). The CDR3 is 14 residues long. DNA for the CDR3: TGTGCCAGTAGTATTAAGGGTTTGAATCAGCCCCAGCATTTT. Its translation: CASSIKGLNQPQHF.

This clonotype was seen only a few times. This chain uses TRBV28 with TRBJ2-3, with TRBD1 as a possible D gene (5 bases). Trimming cost V 6 bases and J 4 bases, with 20 bases left between them. This CDR3 spans 16 amino acids. Germline V gene lookup returns CDR1 MDHEN and CDR2 SYDVKM. The CDR3 reads CASSLRGHTPADTQYF. The DNA of the CDR3 is TGTGCCAGCAGCCTACGTGGACACACGCCGGCAGATACGCAGTATTTT.

In this sample, this clonotype turned up many times. This sequence joins TRBV2 and TRBJ2-3; D is perhaps TRBD2 (6 bases). Germline V gives CDR1 SNHLY, CDR2 FYNNEI. CDR3 size: 20 residues. Trimming took off 6 bases at V and 1 base at J, with 29 bases between the two ends. DNA for the CDR3: TGTGCCAGCAGCGGTTCTTTGGAGCGGGCCCAGAATCGAGGCACAGATACGCAGTATTTT. This sequence encodes CASSGSLERAQNRGTDTQYF. The full variable domain, with the rest looked up from reference TRBV2 and TRBJ2-3, is EPEVTQTPSHQVTQMGQEVILRCVPISNHLYFYWYRQILGQKVEFLVSFYNNEISEKSEIFDDQFSVERPDGSNFTLKIRSTKLEDSAMYFCASSGSLERAQNRGTDTQYFGPGTRLTVL.

This clonotype was observed at least ten times. The chain employs TRBV5-1 and TRBJ1-4; D unclear. Looked up from germline, CDR1 is SGHRS and CDR2 is YFSETQ. The CDR3 is 16 residues long. V lost 0 bases and J lost 3, with 12 bases in between. The CDR3 loop reads CASSLVGPGANEKLFF. In nucleotides, the CDR3 is TGCGCCAGCAGCTTGGTAGGACCTGGGGCTAATGAAAAACTGTTTTTT.

The V and J genes are TRBV4-2 and TRBJ2-7, with a tentative D call TRBD1 (6 bases). The CDR3 spans 17 residues. The germline CDR1 and CDR2 sequences are LGHNA and YNFKEQ. Trimming left V 1 base short and J 4 bases short, with 20 bases between. The CDR3 spells CASSQALVGTTWYEQYF. CDR3 coding DNA: TGTGCCAGCAGCCAAGCTTTGGTCGGGACAACTTGGTACGAGCAGTACTTC.

This clonotype was counted ten times or more. The J gene is TRBJ1-2, the V gene TRBV7-8, with TRBD1 as a possible D gene (5 bases). V lost 1 base to trimming and J lost 8 bases, with 11 bases between them. Germline CDR1 is SGHVS and CDR2 is FQNEAQ. The CDR3 has 13 residues. CDR3 loop: CASSLGGVRGYTF. In DNA, the CDR3 is TGTGCCAGCAGCTTAGGAGGGGTGCGCGGCTACACCTTC.

Of note for this clonotype: A much larger clone differs from this one at a single base, so this may be a read error. V is TRBV4-1 and J is TRBJ1-5; D is uncertain. The germline gives CDR1 MGHRA, CDR2 YSYEKL. Trimming took 3 bases from V and 3 from J, leaving 12 bases between them. The CDR3 length is 15 residues. The CDR3 DNA sequence: TGCGCCAGCAGCCAGGAGGCTTTCCCCAATCAGCCCCAGCATTTT. Amino acids: CASSQEAFPNQPQHF.

Notes on this clonotype: A junction end diverges from the germline sequence, so it may reflect a read error. The chain employs TRBV12-3 or TRBV12-4 and TRBJ2-7, with D unresolved. CDR3 length equals 13 residues. The CDR3 nucleotides are TGTGCCAGCAGCCATCCCGAAATTTCCGAGCGGTACTTC. Its protein product is CASSHPEISERYF.

This clonotype was recorded at least ten times. V gene TRBV14 combines with J gene TRBJ2-7; D is uncertain. The V end lost 9 bases, the J end lost 1 base, and 1 base lay between the germline ends. The V gene's germline CDR1 is SGHDN and CDR2 FVKESK. The CDR3 loop spans 9 amino acids. The CDR3 DNA reads as TGTGCCAGTTCCTACGAGCAGTACTTC. This sequence encodes CASSYEQYF. Variable domain in full (rest from reference TRBV14 and TRBJ2-7): EAGVTQFPSHSVIEKGQTVTLRCDPISGHDNLYWYRRVMGKEIKFLLHFVKESKQDESGMPNNRFLAERTGGTYSTLKVQPAELEDSGVYFCASSYEQYFGPGTRLTVT.

The V and J genes are TRBV20-1 and TRBJ2-3, with 11 bases aligning to TRBD2. CDR3 size: 15 residues. J lost 8 bases, V lost 3 bases, and 10 bases had no gene match. CDR1 DFQATT and CDR2 SNEGSKA come from the germline V gene (reference sequence). The CDR3 DNA reads TGCAGTGCTAGGTTCTCTAGCGGGAGGACCGGTACGCAGTATTTT. It encodes CSARFSSGRTGTQYF.

This clonotype was counted ten times or more. V usage is TRBV28 and J usage is TRBJ2-3; 10 bases match TRBD2. V gave up 2 bases and J gave up 2 bases; unmatched junction bases: 7. This CDR3 is built from 17 residues. Germline assignment: CDR1 MDHEN and CDR2 SYDVKM. CDR3 in amino acids: CASSLDTSGTYTDTQYF. In DNA form, the CDR3 reads TGTGCCAGCAGTTTAGATACTAGCGGGACCTACACAGATACGCAGTATTTT.

As to this clonotype: A much larger clone differs from this one at a single base, so this may be a read error. The chain couples TRBV12-3 or TRBV12-4 to TRBJ1-2; D not certain. With 3 bases removed from V and 1 base from J, the gap between germline ends came to 12 bases. The CDR3 has 15 residues. The CDR3 loop is CASSLTSPGNYGYTF. The CDR3 DNA sequence: TGTGCCAGCAGTTTGACATCGCCTGGTAACTATGGCTACACCTTC.